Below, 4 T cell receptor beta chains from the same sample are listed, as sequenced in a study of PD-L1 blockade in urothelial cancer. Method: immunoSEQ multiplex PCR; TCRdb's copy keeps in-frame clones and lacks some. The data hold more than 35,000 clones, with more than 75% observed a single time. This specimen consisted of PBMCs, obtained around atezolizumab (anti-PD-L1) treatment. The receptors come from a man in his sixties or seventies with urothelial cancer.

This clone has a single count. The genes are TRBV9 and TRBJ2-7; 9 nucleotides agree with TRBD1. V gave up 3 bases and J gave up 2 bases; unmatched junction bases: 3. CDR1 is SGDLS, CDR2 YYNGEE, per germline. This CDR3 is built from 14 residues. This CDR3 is CASSAGQGPYEQYF. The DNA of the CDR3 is TGTGCCAGCAGCGCGGGACAGGGACCCTACGAGCAGTACTTC.

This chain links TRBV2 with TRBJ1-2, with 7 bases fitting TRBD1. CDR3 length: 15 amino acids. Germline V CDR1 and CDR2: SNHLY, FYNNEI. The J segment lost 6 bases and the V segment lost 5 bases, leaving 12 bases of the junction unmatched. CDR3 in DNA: TGTGCCAGCAGTCCCAGACAGGGCTCGCGTCATGGCTACACCTTC. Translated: CASSPRQGSRHGYTF.

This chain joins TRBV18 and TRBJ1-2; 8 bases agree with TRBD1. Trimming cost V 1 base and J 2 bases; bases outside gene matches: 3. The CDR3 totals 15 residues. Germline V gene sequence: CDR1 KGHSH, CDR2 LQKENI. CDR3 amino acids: CASSPRRTGNYGYTF. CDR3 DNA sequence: TGTGCCAGCTCACCACGCAGGACAGGGAACTATGGCTACACCTTC.

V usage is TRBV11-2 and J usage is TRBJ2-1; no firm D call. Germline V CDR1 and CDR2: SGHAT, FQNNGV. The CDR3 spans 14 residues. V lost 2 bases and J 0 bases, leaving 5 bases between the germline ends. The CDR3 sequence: CASSLSSSYNEQFF. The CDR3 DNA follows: TGTGCCAGCAGCTTATCATCCTCCTACAATGAGCAGTTCTTC.